Listed below are T cell receptor beta chains from one sample, sequenced in a study of blood T cells in healthy people across ages. TCRdb ran MiXCR on the 5' RACE reads and lists one entry per CDR3 protein. The sample holds hundreds of thousands of distinct CDR3 sequences, just over 55% seen once. Sequencing was performed on blood. The receptors shown here come from a middle-aged man in good health. CDR3s include the opening cysteine and the closing phenylalanine or tryptophan. A D gene is named only where the DNA matches it firmly. Not all rows give a size; the values are once, few, many and, for expanded clones, a class.

CASSPTSVGWIDYEQYF,TGTGCCAGCAGTCCTACTAGCGTGGGGTGGATTGACTACGAGCAGTACTTC,TRBV6-2/TRBV6-3,NA,TRBD2,TRBJ2-7
CASSHFGSVNEQFF,TGCGCCAGCAGCCATTTCGGGAGTGTCAATGAGCAGTTCTTC,TRBV4-3,NA,NA,TRBJ2-1
CASSARGGNRETQYF,TGTGCCAGCTCAGCCCGAGGGGGGAACCGAGAGACCCAGTACTTC,TRBV18,NA,NA,TRBJ2-5
CASSFGAGEAETQYF,TGTGCCAGCAGTTTCGGAGCGGGAGAAGCGGAGACCCAGTACTTC,TRBV6-2/TRBV6-3,NA,TRBD2,TRBJ2-5
CASSSTGRAYEQYF,TGTGCCAGCAGCTCAACCGGCCGAGCCTACGAGCAGTACTTC,TRBV6-6,NA,NA,TRBJ2-7
CASSQDGTSGYNEQYF,TGTGCCAGCAGCCAAGACGGGACTAGCGGCTACAATGAGCAGTACTTC,TRBV3-1,NA,TRBD2,TRBJ2-7
CASSQESGPRRDTQYF,TGTGCCAGCAGCCAAGAGAGTGGGCCCCGTAGGGATACGCAGTATTTT,TRBV4-2,NA,NA,TRBJ2-3
CASSSWTFSYEQYF,TGTGCCAGCAGCTCGTGGACGTTCTCCTACGAGCAGTACTTC,TRBV7-2,few,NA,TRBJ2-7
CASSVFDTGTQYF,TGTGCCAGCAGTGTATTTGACACGGGGACCCAGTACTTC,TRBV27,NA,NA,TRBJ2-5
CASSFGGERGGANVLTF,TGTGCCAGCAGTTTTGGGGGCGAAAGGGGTGGGGCCAACGTCCTGACTTTC,TRBV27,few,NA,TRBJ2-6
CASRTHPNTEAFF,TGTGCCAGCAGAACTCACCCGAACACTGAAGCTTTCTTT,TRBV12-3/TRBV12-4,NA,NA,TRBJ1-1
CASSPRYKSGANVLTF,TGTGCCAGCAGCCCTCGGTACAAGTCTGGGGCCAACGTCCTGACTTTC,TRBV7-3,few,NA,TRBJ2-6
CSARDLAGDPFKPSTDTQYF,TGCAGTGCTAGAGATTTAGCGGGAGACCCATTTAAACCTAGCACAGATACGCAGTATTTT,TRBV20-1,many,TRBD2,TRBJ2-3
CASKVGGQTYEQYF,TGTGCCAGCAAAGTTGGGGGACAGACCTACGAGCAGTACTTC,TRBV28,NA,TRBD1,TRBJ2-7
CSVDWAGDLDEKLFF,TGCAGCGTTGACTGGGCTGGGGACCTAGATGAAAAACTGTTTTTT,TRBV29-1,NA,NA,TRBJ1-4
CASSSQGPSGANVLTF,TGTGCCAGCAGTTCACAGGGTCCTTCTGGGGCCAACGTCCTGACTTTC,TRBV28,NA,NA,TRBJ2-6
CASSLAGRSSYNEQFF,TGCGCCAGCAGCTTGGCGGGAAGAAGCTCCTACAATGAGCAGTTCTTC,TRBV5-1,few,NA,TRBJ2-1
CASSSLSALQDRHGYTF,TGTGCCAGCAGTTCCCTATCGGCTTTGCAGGATCGCCATGGCTACACCTTC,TRBV28,NA,NA,TRBJ1-2
CASSQDLGGQNEKLFF,TGCGCCAGCAGCCAAGATCTCGGGGGCCAAAATGAAAAACTGTTTTTT,TRBV4-3,NA,NA,TRBJ1-4
CASWTGTFQETQYF,TGTGCCAGCTGGACAGGGACCTTCCAAGAGACCCAGTACTTC,TRBV28,NA,TRBD1,TRBJ2-5
CASSQDQFYEQYF,TGCGCCAGCAGCCAAGACCAATTCTACGAGCAGTACTTC,TRBV4-3,NA,NA,TRBJ2-7
CAIAKGGGAYEQYF,TGTGCCATCGCAAAGGGGGGGGGCGCCTACGAGCAGTACTTC,TRBV10-3,once,NA,TRBJ2-7
CASSLDGTSKDTQYF,TGTGCCAGCAGCTTAGATGGGACTAGTAAAGATACGCAGTATTTT,TRBV11-2,NA,TRBD2,TRBJ2-3
CASFRVTTNEKLFF,TGTGCCAGCTTCCGTGTTACGACTAATGAAAAACTGTTTTTT,TRBV2,NA,NA,TRBJ1-4
CASSPLGEGAFYGYAF,TGTGCCAGCAGCCCCCTCGGGGAGGGGGCGTTCTATGGCTACGCCTTC,TRBV4-2,NA,TRBD1,TRBJ1-2
CAISAGTGSSGADVLTF,TGTGCCATCAGCGCCGGGACAGGAAGCTCTGGGGCCGACGTCCTGACTTTC,TRBV10-3,NA,TRBD1,TRBJ2-6
CASSRATSSNYEQYF,TGTGCCAGCAGCCGCGCTACTAGCTCGAACTACGAGCAGTACTTC,TRBV6-2/TRBV6-3,NA,NA,TRBJ2-7
CASSYLTRTGVNYGYTF,TGTGCCAGCAGTTATCTCACGAGGACAGGGGTTAACTATGGCTACACCTTC,TRBV6-8,few,TRBD1,TRBJ1-2
CASSLGDRVSYGYTF,TGTGCCAGCAGCTTAGGGGACAGGGTTTCGTATGGCTACACCTTC,TRBV7-2,NA,TRBD1,TRBJ1-2
CSASEWSGWTEAFF,TGCAGTGCTAGTGAGTGGTCAGGGTGGACTGAAGCTTTCTTT,TRBV20-1,NA,NA,TRBJ1-1
CANSVGRGRNQPQHF,TGTGCCAACAGCGTGGGACGGGGACGCAATCAGCCCCAGCATTTT,TRBV7-2,NA,NA,TRBJ1-5
CASSQPGQGYNEQYF,TGTGCCAGCAGCCAACCGGGACAGGGCTACAATGAGCAGTACTTC,TRBV13,NA,TRBD1,TRBJ2-5
CASSFGALVPNNEQFF,TGTGCCAGCAGTTTCGGTGCGCTAGTACCTAACAATGAGCAGTTCTTC,TRBV12-3/TRBV12-4,NA,NA,TRBJ2-1
CASSSDVDTQYF,TGTGCCAGCAGCTCCGATGTAGATACGCAGTATTTT,TRBV7-9,NA,NA,TRBJ2-3
CASSPGAGNGETQYF,TGTGCCAGCAGCCCTGGGGCGGGGAATGGAGAGACCCAGTACTTC,TRBV11-2,few,NA,TRBJ2-5
CASSLGQGSNTEAFF,TGTGCCAGCAGCTTAGGACAGGGATCGAACACTGAAGCTTTCTTT,TRBV5-8,few,TRBD1,TRBJ1-1
CASSGGLASYNEQYF,TGTGCCAGCAGCGGCGGACTAGCGAGCTACAATGAGCAGTACTTC,TRBV9,NA,TRBD2,TRBJ2-7
CSVDWGHRGEDYGYTF,TGCAGCGTTGACTGGGGACACAGGGGGGAGGACTATGGCTACACCTTC,TRBV29-1,NA,TRBD1,TRBJ1-2
CASSLIAGITNEQFF,TGTGCCAGCAGCTTGATAGCGGGAATAACTAATGAGCAGTTCTTC,TRBV7-8,NA,TRBD2,TRBJ2-1
CSASPGMETQYF,TGCAGTGCTAGTCCGGGTATGGAGACCCAGTACTTC,TRBV20-1,few,NA,TRBJ2-5
CAISELREYNEQFF,TGTGCCATCAGTGAGCTGCGGGAATACAATGAGCAGTTCTTC,TRBV10-3,few,NA,TRBJ2-1
CASSSPAGNSPLHF,TGTGCCAGCAGTTCCCCGGCCGGGAATTCACCCCTCCACTTT,TRBV28,NA,NA,TRBJ1-6
CSARGDSRETQYF,TGCAGTGCCCGGGGGGACAGCCGAGAGACCCAGTACTTC,TRBV20-1,few,NA,TRBJ2-5
CASTGSPTYEQYF,TGTGCCAGCACCGGGTCACCAACCTACGAGCAGTACTTC,TRBV25-1,few,NA,TRBJ2-7
CATGGTQNSPLHF,TGTGCCACAGGGGGGACGCAGAATTCACCCCTCCACTTT,TRBV6-5,NA,TRBD1,TRBJ1-6
CASSRGGRSEQYF,TGTGCCAGCAGCCGGGGGGGTCGCTCCGAGCAGTACTTC,TRBV27,NA,TRBD2,TRBJ2-7
CASSVSTSENEQFF,TGTGCCAGCAGTGTATCAACTAGCGAGAATGAGCAGTTCTTC,TRBV27,NA,TRBD2,TRBJ2-1
CASSLPWYEQYF,TGTGCCAGCAGCCTACCTTGGTACGAGCAGTACTTC,TRBV28,NA,NA,TRBJ2-7
CASSQASYSTYEQYF,TGCGCCAGCAGCCAAGCGAGTTATTCGACGTACGAGCAGTACTTC,TRBV4-1,NA,NA,TRBJ2-7